This TCR beta chain was found in a study of blood T cell repertoires in COVID-19. About the research overall: T cells, B-cell-depleted T cells, or PBMCs supplied cDNA or gDNA.

Data came from immunoSEQ multiplex PCR; TCRdb stores just in-frame clones and leaves some out. The sample holds fewer than 250,000 clones, about four fifths seen once. The V end lost 4 bases, the J end lost 7 bases, and 13 bases lay between the germline ends. Germline assignment: CDR1 MNHEY and CDR2 SMNVEV (reference sequence). This CDR3 contains 13 residues. The sample holds one count of this clone. The V call is TRBV27, the J call TRBJ1-1; the D is unclear. The TCR originated in a woman aged 40 to 50 with active or convalescent COVID-19. Sequenced material: peripheral blood. The CDR3 nucleotides read TGTGCCAGCAGTTCGGGGTTCCGGTTTGAAGCTTTCTTT. It encodes CASSSGFRFEAFF.